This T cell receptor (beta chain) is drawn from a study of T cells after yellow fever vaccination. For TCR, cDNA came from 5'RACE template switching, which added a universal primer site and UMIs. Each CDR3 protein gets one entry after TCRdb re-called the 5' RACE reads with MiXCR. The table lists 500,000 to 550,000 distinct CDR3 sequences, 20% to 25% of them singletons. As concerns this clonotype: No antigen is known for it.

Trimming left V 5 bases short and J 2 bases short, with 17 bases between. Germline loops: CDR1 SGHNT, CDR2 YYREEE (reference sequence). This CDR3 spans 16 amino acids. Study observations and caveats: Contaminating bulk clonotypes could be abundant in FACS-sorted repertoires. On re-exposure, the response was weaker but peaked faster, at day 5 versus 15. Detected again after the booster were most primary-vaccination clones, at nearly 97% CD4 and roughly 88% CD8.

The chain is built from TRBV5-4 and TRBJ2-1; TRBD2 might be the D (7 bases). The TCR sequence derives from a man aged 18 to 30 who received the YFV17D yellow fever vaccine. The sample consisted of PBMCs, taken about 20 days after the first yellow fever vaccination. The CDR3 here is CASSLGGAVTYNEQFF. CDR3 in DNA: TGTGCCAGCAGTCTAGGGGGGGCGGTCACCTACAATGAGCAGTTCTTC.